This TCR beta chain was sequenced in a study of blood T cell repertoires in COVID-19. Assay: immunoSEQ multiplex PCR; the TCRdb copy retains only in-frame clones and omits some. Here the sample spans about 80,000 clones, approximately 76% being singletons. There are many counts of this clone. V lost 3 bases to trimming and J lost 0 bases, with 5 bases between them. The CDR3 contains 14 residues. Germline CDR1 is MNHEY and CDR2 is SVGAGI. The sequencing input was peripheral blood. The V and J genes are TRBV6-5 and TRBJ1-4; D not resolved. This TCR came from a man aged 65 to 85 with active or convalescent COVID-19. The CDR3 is CASSYTATNEKLFF. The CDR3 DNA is TGTGCCAGCAGTTATACAGCAACTAATGAAAAACTGTTTTTT.